Included here is one TCR beta chain sequence, with context. Some clones are missing from TCRdb's copy, which holds only in-frame ones; the method was immunoSEQ multiplex PCR. The sample has tens of thousands of clones, approximately 72% seen once. CDR1 MNHEY and CDR2 SVGEGT come from the germline V gene. V was pared by 3 bases and J by 7 bases, with 14 bases of the junction left unmatched. The CDR3 runs to 17 residues. The sample comes from a study of blood T cell repertoires in COVID-19. The chain has TRBV6-2 or TRBV6-3 and TRBJ2-5; 10 bases are a match to TRBD2. This receptor was identified in an older woman with COVID-19, enrolled during active disease. The sequencing input was peripheral blood. Here the CDR3 DNA reads TGTGCCAGCAGTTATTTGATAGCGGGAGGACCCGGGGGGACCCAGTACTTC. This sequence encodes CASSYLIAGGPGGTQYF.